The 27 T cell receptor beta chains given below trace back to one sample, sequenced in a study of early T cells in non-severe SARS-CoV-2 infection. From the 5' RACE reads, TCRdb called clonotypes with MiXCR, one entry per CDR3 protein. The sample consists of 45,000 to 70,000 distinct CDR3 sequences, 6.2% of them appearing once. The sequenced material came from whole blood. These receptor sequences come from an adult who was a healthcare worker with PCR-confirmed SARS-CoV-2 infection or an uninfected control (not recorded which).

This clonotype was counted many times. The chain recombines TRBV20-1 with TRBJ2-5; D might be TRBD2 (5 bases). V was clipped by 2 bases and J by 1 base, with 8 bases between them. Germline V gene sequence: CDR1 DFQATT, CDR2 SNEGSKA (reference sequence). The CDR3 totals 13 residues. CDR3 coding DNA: TGCAGTGCTAGACGAGGGTTCCAAGAGACCCAGTACTTC. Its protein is CSARRGFQETQYF.

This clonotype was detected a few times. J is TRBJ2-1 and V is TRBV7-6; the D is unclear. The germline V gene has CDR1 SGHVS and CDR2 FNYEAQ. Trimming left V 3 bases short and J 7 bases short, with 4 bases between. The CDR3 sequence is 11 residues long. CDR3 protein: CASSFRNEQFF. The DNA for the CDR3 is TGTGCCAGCAGCTTTCGTAATGAGCAGTTCTTC.

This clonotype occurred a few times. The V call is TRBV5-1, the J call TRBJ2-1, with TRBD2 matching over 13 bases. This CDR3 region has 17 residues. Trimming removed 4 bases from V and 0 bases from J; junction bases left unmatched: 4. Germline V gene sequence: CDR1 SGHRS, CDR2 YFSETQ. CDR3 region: CASSRRTSGSSYNEQFF. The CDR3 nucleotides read TGCGCCAGCAGCCGCAGGACTAGCGGGAGCTCCTACAATGAGCAGTTCTTC.

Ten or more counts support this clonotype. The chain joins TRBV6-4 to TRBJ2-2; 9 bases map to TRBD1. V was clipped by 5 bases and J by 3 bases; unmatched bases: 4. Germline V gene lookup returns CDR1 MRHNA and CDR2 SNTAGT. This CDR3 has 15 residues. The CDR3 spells CASSPGQGYTGELFF. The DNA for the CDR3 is TGTGCCAGCAGTCCGGGACAGGGTTACACCGGGGAGCTGTTTTTT.

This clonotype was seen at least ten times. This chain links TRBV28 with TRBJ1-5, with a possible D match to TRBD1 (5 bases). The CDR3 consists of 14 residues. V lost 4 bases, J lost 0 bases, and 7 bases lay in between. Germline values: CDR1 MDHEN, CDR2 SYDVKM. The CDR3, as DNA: TGTGCCAGCAGTTGGGACCTTAGCAATCAGCCCCAGCATTTT. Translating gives CASSWDLSNQPQHF.

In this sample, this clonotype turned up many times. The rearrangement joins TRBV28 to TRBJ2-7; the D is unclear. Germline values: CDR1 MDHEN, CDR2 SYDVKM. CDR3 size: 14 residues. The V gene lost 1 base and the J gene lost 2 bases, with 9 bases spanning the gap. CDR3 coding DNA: TGTGCCAGCAGTTTATCCTCTCCCCCCTACGAGCAGTACTTC. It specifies CASSLSSPPYEQYF. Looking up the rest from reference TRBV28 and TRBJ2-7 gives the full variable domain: DVKVTQSSRYLVKRTGEKVFLECVQDMDHENMFWYRQDPGLGLRLIYFSYDVKMKEKGDIPEGYSVSREKKERFSLILESASTNQTSMYLCASSLSSPPYEQYFGPGTRLTVT.

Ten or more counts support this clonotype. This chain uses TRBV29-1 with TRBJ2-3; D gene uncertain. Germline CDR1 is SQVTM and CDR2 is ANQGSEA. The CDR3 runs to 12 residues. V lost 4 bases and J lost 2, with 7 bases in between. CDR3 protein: CSVGVVTDTQYF. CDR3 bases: TGCAGCGTTGGCGTTGTCACAGATACGCAGTATTTT.

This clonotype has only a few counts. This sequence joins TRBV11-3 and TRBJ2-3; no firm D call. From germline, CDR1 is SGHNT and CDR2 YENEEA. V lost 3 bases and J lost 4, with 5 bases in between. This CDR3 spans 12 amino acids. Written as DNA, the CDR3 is TGTGCCAGCAGCTTGGTCGCAGATACGCAGTATTTT. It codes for CASSLVADTQYF.

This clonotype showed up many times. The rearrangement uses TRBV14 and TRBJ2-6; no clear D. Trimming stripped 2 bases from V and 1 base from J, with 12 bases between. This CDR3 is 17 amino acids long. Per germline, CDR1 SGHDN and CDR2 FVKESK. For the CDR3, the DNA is TGTGCCAGCAGCCAACTCTCGGTAGCTTCTGGGGCCAACGTCCTGACTTTC. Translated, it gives CASSQLSVASGANVLTF.

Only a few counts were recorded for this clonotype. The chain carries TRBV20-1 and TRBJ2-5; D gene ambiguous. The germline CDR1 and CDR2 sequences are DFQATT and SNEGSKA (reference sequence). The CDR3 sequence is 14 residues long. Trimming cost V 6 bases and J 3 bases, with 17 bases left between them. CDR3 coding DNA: TGCAGTGCCTCTGGATGGGGAAGTGAAGAGACCCAGTACTTC. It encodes CSASGWGSEETQYF.

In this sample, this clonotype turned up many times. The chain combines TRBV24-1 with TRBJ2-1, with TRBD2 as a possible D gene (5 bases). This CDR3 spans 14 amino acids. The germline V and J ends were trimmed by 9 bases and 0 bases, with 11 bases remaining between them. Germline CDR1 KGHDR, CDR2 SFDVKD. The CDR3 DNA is TGTGCCACCGCCGACACTAGCTCCTACAATGAGCAGTTCTTC. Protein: CATADTSSYNEQFF.

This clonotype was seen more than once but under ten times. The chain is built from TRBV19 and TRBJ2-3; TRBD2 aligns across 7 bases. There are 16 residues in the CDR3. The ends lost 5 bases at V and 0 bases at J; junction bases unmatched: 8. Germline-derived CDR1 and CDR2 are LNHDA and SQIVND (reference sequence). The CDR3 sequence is CASSARLAVSTDTQYF. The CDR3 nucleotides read TGTGCCAGTAGTGCCCGCCTAGCGGTTAGCACAGATACGCAGTATTTT.

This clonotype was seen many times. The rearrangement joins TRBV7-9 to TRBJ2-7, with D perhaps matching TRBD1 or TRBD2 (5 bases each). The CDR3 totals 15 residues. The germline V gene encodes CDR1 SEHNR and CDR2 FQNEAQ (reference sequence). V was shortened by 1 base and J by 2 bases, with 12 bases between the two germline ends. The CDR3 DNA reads TGTGCCAGCAGCTTAGTAGGGGACGCTGCCTACGAGCAGTACTTC. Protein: CASSLVGDAAYEQYF.

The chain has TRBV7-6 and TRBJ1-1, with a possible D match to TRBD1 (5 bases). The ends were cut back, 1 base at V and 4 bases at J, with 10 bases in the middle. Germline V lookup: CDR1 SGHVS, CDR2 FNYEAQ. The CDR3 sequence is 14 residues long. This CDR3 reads CASSLVAGPTEAFF. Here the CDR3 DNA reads TGTGCCAGCAGCTTAGTTGCAGGGCCCACTGAAGCTTTCTTT.

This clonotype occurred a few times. The CDR3 nucleotides read TGTGCCAGCAGTTTAAGAGAGTCAGCAGGGTTAGTCGAGCAGTACTTC. Its translation: CASSLRESAGLVEQYF. The chain is built from TRBV12-3 or TRBV12-4 and TRBJ2-7, with D tentatively TRBD1 (5 bases). The CDR3 covers 16 residues. The ends were cut back, 2 bases at V and 6 bases at J, with 20 bases in the middle.

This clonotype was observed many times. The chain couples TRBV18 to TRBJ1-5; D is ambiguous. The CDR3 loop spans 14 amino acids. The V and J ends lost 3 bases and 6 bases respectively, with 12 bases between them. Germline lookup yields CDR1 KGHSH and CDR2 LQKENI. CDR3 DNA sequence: TGTGCCAGCTCACCCGAGACACGTTTTCAGCCCCAGCATTTT. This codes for CASSPETRFQPQHF. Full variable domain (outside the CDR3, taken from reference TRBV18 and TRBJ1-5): NAGVMQNPRHLVRRRGQEARLRCSPMKGHSHVYWYRQLPEEGLKFMVYLQKENIIDESGMPKERFSAEFPKEGPSILRIQQVVRGDSAAYFCASSPETRFQPQHFGDGTRLSIL.

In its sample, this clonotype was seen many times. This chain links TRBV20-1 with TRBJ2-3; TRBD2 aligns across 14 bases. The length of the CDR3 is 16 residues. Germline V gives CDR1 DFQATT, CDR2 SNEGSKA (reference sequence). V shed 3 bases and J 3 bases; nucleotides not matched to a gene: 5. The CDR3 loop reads CSASRRLAGGTDTQYF. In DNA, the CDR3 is TGCAGTGCTAGTCGTCGACTAGCGGGGGGGACAGATACGCAGTATTTT.

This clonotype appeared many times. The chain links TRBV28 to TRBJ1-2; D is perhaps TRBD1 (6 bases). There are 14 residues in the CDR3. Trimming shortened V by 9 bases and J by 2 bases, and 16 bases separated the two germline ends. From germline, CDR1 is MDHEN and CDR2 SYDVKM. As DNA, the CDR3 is TGTGCCAGTTCGAGGGACACCAAAAACTATGGCTACACCTTC. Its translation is CASSRDTKNYGYTF.

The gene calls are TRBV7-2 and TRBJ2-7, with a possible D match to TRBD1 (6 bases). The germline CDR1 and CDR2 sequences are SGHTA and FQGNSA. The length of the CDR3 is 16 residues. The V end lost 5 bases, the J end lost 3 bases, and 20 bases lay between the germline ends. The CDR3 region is CASSHGPRQASYEQYF. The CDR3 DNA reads TGTGCCAGCAGCCACGGCCCCCGACAGGCAAGCTACGAGCAGTACTTC.

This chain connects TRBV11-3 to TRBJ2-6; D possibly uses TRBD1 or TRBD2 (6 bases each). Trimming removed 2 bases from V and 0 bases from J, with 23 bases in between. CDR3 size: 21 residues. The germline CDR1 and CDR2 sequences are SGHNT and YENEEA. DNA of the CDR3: TGTGCCAGCAGCTTATTGGGGCCGGGGGCAACTTGGTACTCTGGGGCCAACGTCCTGACTTTC. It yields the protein CASSLLGPGATWYSGANVLTF.

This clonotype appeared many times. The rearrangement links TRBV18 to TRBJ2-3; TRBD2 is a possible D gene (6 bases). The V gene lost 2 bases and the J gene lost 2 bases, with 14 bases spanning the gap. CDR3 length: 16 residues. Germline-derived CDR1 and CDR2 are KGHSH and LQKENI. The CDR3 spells CASSPVASAHTDTQYF. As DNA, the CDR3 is TGTGCCAGCTCACCAGTGGCTAGCGCCCACACAGATACGCAGTATTTT. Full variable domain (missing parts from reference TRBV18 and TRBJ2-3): NAGVMQNPRHLVRRRGQEARLRCSPMKGHSHVYWYRQLPEEGLKFMVYLQKENIIDESGMPKERFSAEFPKEGPSILRIQQVVRGDSAAYFCASSPVASAHTDTQYFGPGTRLTVL.

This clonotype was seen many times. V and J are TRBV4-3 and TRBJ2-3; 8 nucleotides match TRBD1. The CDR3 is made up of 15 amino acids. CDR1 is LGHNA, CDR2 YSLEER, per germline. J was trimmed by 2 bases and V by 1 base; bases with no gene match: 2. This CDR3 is CASSQGQGHTDTQYF. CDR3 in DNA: TGCGCCAGCAGCCAAGGACAGGGGCACACAGATACGCAGTATTTT.

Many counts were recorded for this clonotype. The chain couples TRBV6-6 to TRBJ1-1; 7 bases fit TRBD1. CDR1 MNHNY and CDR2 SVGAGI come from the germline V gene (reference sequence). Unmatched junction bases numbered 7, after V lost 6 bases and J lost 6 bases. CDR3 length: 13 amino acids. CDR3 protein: CASSDTGVAEAFF. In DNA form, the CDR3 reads TGTGCCAGCAGCGACACAGGGGTCGCTGAAGCTTTCTTT.

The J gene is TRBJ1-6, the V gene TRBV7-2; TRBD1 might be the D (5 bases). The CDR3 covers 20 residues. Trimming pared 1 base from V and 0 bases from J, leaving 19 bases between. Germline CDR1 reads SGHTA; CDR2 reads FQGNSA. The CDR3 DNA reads TGTGCCAGCAGCTTAGTTGGCGCAGGGCCCACAAACTCCTATAATTCACCCCTCCACTTT. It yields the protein CASSLVGAGPTNSYNSPLHF.

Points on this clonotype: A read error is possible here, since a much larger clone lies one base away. The CDR3 sequence: CASSSGRAEAFF. The DNA of the CDR3 is TGTGCCAGCAGTTCGGGCAGGGCTGAAGCTTTCTTT. The chain recombines TRBV12-3 or TRBV12-4 with TRBJ1-1; possible D gene TRBD1, 5 bases. The V end lost 4 bases, the J end lost 6 bases, and 9 bases lay between the germline ends. This CDR3 is built from 12 residues.

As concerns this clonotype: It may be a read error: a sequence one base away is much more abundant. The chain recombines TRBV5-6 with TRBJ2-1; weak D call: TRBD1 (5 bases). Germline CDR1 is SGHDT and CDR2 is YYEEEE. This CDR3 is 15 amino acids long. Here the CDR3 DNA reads TGTGCCAACAGCTTGCGTCAGGGTGCCTACAATGAGCAGTTCTTC. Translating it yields CANSLRQGAYNEQFF.

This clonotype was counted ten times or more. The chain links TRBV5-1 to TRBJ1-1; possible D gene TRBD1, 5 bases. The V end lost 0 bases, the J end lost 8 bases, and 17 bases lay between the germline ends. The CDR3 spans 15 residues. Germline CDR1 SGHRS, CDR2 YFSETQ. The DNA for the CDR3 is TGCGCCAGCAGCTTGGTGCAGCAGGGTCCGATGGAAGCTTTCTTT. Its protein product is CASSLVQQGPMEAFF.